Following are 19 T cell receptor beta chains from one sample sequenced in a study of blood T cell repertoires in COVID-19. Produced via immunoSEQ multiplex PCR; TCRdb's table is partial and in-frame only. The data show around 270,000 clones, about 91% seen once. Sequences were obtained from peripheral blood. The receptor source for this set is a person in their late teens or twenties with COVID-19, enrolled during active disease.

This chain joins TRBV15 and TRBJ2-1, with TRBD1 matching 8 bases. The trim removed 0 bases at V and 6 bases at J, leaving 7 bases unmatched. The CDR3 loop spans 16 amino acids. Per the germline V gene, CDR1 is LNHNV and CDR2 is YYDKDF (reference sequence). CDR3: CATSRESTGGRNEQFF. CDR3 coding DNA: TGTGCCACCAGCAGAGAAAGTACAGGGGGTCGCAATGAGCAGTTCTTC.

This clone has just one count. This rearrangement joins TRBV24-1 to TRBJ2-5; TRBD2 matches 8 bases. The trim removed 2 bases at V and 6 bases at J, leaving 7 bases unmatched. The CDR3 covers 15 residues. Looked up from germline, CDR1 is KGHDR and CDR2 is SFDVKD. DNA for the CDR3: TGTGCCACCAGTGATTCGGGACTAGTTCAGAAGACCCAGTACTTC. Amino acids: CATSDSGLVQKTQYF.

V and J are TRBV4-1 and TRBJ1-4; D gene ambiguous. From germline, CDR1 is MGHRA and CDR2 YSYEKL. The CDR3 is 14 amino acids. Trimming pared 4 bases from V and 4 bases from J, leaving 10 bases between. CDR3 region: CASSPETGNEKLFF. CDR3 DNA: TGCGCCAGCAGCCCCGAGACGGGTAATGAAAAACTGTTTTTT.

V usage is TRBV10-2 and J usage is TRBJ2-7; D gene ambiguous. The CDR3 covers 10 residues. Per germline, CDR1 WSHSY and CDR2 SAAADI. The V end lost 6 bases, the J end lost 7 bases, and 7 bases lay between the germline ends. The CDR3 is CASSYEEQYF. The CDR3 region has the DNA TGCGCCAGCAGCTATGAGGAGCAGTACTTC.

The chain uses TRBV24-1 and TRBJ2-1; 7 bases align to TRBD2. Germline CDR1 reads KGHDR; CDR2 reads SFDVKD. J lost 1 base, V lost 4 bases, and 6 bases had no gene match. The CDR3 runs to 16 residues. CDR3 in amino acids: CATSDLSGISYNEQFF. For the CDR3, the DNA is TGTGCCACCAGTGACCTCAGCGGGATTTCCTACAATGAGCAGTTCTTC.

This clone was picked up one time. The CDR3 DNA is TGTGCCAGCAGCCCCCCGGGACTCCTCACCGAGCAGTACTTC. Amino acid sequence: CASSPPGLLTEQYF. The J gene is TRBJ2-7, the V gene TRBV7-9, with D maybe TRBD2 (6 bases). V was pared by 5 bases and J by 6 bases, with 17 bases between. The CDR3 covers 14 residues. Germline V CDR1 and CDR2: SEHNR, FQNEAQ (reference sequence).

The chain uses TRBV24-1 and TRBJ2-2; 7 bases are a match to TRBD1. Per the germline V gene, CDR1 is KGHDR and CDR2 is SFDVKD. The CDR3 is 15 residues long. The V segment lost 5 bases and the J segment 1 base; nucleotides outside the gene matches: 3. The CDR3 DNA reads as TGTGCCACCAGTGGACGGACAGGGAACACCGGGGAGCTGTTTTTT. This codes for CATSGRTGNTGELFF.

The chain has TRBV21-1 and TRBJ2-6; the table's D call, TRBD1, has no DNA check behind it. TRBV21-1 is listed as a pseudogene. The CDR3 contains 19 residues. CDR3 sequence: CASSKNPGQGAYGANVLTF. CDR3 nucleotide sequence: TGTGCCAGCAGCAAAAACCCAGGACAGGGGGCATATGGGGCCAACGTCCTGACTTTC.

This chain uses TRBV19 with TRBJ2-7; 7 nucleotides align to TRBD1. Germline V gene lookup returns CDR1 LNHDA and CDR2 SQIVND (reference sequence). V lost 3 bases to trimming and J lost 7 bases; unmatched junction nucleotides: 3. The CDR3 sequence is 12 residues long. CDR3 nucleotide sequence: TGTGCCAGTAGTATCGGACAGGCTGAGCAGTACTTC. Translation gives CASSIGQAEQYF.

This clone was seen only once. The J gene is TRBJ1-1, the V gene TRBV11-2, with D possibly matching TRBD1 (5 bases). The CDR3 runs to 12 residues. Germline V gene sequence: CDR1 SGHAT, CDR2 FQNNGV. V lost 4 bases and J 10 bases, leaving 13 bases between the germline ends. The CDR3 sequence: CASSSGLLGAFF. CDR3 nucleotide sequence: TGTGCCAGCAGCTCGGGACTACTGGGAGCTTTCTTT.

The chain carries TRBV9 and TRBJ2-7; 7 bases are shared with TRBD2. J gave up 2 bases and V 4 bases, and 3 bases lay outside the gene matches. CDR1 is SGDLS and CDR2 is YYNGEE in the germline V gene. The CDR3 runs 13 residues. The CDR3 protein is CASSLGLAYEQYF. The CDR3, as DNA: TGTGCCAGCAGCCTTGGACTAGCCTACGAGCAGTACTTC.

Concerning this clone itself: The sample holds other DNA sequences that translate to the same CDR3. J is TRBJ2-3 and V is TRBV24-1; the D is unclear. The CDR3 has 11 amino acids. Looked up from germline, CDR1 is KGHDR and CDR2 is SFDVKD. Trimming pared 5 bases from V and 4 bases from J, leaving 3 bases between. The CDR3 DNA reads TGTGCCACCAGTGGCGCAGATACGCAGTATTTT. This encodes CATSGADTQYF.

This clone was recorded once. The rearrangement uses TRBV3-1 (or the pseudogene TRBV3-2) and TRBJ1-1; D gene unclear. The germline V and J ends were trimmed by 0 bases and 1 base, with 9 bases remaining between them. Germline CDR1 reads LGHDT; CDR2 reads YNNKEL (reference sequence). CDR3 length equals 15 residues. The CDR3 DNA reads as TGTGCCAGCAGCCAAGAAGAGCGGCCGAACACTGAAGCTTTCTTT. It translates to CASSQEERPNTEAFF.

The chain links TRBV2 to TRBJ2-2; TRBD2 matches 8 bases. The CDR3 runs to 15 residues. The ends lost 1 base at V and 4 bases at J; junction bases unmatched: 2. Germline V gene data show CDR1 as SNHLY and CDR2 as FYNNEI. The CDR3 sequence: CASSEVGRGTGELFF. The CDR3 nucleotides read TGTGCCAGCAGTGAAGTCGGGAGGGGCACCGGGGAGCTGTTTTTT.

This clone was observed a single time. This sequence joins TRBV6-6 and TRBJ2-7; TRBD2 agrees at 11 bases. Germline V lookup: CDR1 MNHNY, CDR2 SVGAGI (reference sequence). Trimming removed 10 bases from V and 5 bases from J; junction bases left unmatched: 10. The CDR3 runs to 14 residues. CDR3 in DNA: TGTGCCACCAATAGCGGGAGGGCCGCGGACGAGCAGTACTTC. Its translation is CATNSGRAADEQYF.

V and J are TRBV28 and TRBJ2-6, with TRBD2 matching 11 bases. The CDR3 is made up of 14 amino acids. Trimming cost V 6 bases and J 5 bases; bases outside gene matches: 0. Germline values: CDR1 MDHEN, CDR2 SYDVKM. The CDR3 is CASRTSGRANVLTF. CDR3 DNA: TGTGCCAGCAGGACTAGCGGGAGGGCCAACGTCCTGACTTTC.

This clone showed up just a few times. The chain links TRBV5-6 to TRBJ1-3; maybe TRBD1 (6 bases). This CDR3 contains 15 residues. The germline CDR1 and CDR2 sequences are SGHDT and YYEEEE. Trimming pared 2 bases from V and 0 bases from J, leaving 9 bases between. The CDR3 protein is CASSFYRVSGNTIYF. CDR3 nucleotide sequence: TGTGCCAGCAGCTTCTACAGGGTCTCTGGAAACACCATATATTTT.

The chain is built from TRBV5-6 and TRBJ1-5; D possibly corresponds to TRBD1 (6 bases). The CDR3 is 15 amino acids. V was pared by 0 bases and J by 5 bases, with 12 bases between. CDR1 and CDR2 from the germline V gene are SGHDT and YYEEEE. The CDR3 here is CASSLDRAFDQPQHF. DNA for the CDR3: TGTGCCAGCAGCTTGGACAGGGCCTTCGATCAGCCCCAGCATTTT.

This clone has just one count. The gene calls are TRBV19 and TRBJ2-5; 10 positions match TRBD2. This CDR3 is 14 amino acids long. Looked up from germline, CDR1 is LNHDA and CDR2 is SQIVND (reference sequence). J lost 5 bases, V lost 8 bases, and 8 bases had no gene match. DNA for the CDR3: TGTGCCAGTCAATCAGCGGGAGGGATCGAGACCCAGTACTTC. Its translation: CASQSAGGIETQYF. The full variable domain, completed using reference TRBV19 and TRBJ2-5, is DGGITQSPKYLFRKEGQNVTLSCEQNLNHDAMYWYRQDPGQGLRLIYYSQIVNDFQKGDIAEGYSVSREKKESFPLTVTSAQKNPTAFYLCASQSAGGIETQYFGPGTRLLVL.